One and the same sample provided the 17 T cell receptor beta chains below, sequenced in a study of cytotoxic CD8 clonotypes in ibrutinib-treated CLL. Here immunoSEQ multiplex PCR was the method, and the copy in TCRdb shows in-frame clones only, minus some. This sample has about 8,600 clones, with 60% to 80% found just once. The sequences come from PBMCs, collected before ibrutinib treatment. The receptor source for this set is a human donor with chronic lymphocytic leukemia.

The gene calls are TRBV2 and TRBJ2-7; 9 nucleotides match TRBD2. The V segment lost 7 bases and the J segment 7 bases; nucleotides outside the gene matches: 8. The germline V gene encodes CDR1 SNHLY and CDR2 FYNNEI. CDR3 length: 13 residues. CDR3 amino acids: CASKTSGAGEQYF. The CDR3, as DNA: TGTGCCAGCAAGACTAGCGGAGCGGGGGAGCAGTACTTC.

This chain connects TRBV20-1 to TRBJ1-1; D possibly corresponds to TRBD1 (5 bases). V was clipped by 6 bases and J by 6 bases, with 11 bases between them. CDR1 and CDR2 (germline): DFQATT, SNEGSKA (reference sequence). The CDR3 length is 11 residues. CDR3 coding DNA: TGCAGTGCGGATCAGGGCGCTGAAGCTTTCTTT. Its protein product is CSADQGAEAFF.

The CDR3 loop reads CASRDGLSYEQYF. The CDR3 region has the DNA TGTGCCAGCAGAGACGGACTGTCCTACGAGCAGTACTTC. The V gene is TRBV11-1, the J gene TRBJ2-7; D possibly corresponds to TRBD2 (5 bases). There are 13 residues in the CDR3. Trimming left V 6 bases short and J 1 base short, with 10 bases between. Per germline, CDR1 SGHAT and CDR2 FQDESV (reference sequence).

V and J are TRBV7-2 and TRBJ2-5, with TRBD2 identical over 7 bases. V dropped 2 bases and J dropped 3; count of bases not matched to a gene: 3. The V gene's germline CDR1 is SGHTA and CDR2 FQGNSA. The CDR3 extends over 14 amino acids. CDR3 DNA: TGTGCCAGCAGCTTACGGGCGGGAGAAGAGACCCAGTACTTC. Protein: CASSLRAGEETQYF.

This chain uses TRBV18 with TRBJ1-5; D is undetermined. The CDR3 sequence is 13 residues long. Deletions cut 3 bases from V and 5 bases from J, with 8 bases between. Germline V gene lookup returns CDR1 KGHSH and CDR2 LQKENI. CDR3 in amino acids: CASSPSWDQPQHF. In DNA, the CDR3 is TGTGCCAGCTCACCGAGCTGGGATCAGCCCCAGCATTTT. Filled out from reference TRBV18 and TRBJ1-5, the complete variable domain reads NAGVMQNPRHLVRRRGQEARLRCSPMKGHSHVYWYRQLPEEGLKFMVYLQKENIIDESGMPKERFSAEFPKEGPSILRIQQVVRGDSAAYFCASSPSWDQPQHFGDGTRLSIL.

The chain uses TRBV6-6 and TRBJ2-5; D is uncertain. The V end was cut by 4 bases, the J end by 5 bases, with 8 bases between. This CDR3 spans 12 amino acids. Germline lookup yields CDR1 MNHNY and CDR2 SVGAGI (reference sequence). This CDR3 reads CASSSPWETQYF. The CDR3 DNA reads as TGTGCCAGCAGTTCCCCTTGGGAGACCCAGTACTTC.

The chain has TRBV30 and TRBJ1-3; a possible D gene is TRBD1 (6 bases). Trimming pared 3 bases from V and 8 bases from J, leaving 11 bases between. Germline CDR1 is GTSNPN and CDR2 is SVGIG (reference sequence). The CDR3 runs to 12 residues. The CDR3 bases are TGTGCCTGGAGGAGGGGGTTATACACCATATATTTT. It translates to CAWRRGLYTIYF.

The chain uses TRBV28 and TRBJ1-5; perhaps TRBD1 as D (6 bases). The CDR3 covers 17 residues. V gave up 7 bases and J gave up 3 bases, with 22 bases separating them. Germline V gene lookup returns CDR1 MDHEN and CDR2 SYDVKM. CDR3 bases: TGTGCCAGCAATACGGACAGACCGTTTGCAGTCAATCAGCCCCAGCATTTT. Translation gives CASNTDRPFAVNQPQHF.

The V and J genes are TRBV19 and TRBJ1-5, with D possibly matching TRBD1 (6 bases). V was cut by 3 bases and J by 6 bases, with 24 bases left in between. CDR3 length: 18 amino acids. Germline V lookup: CDR1 LNHDA, CDR2 SQIVND (reference sequence). CDR3 nucleotide sequence: TGTGCCAGTAGTATCCTAACCACACAGGGACTTAGGATTCAGCCCCAGCATTTT. It yields the protein CASSILTTQGLRIQPQHF.

CDR3 sequence reads: CASTDRGSYNEQFF. CDR3 in DNA: TGTGCCAGCACCGACAGGGGCTCCTACAATGAGCAGTTCTTC. The chain links TRBV7-4 to TRBJ2-1; TRBD1 matches at 8 bases. This CDR3 region has 14 residues. With V trimmed by 7 bases and J by 0 bases, 2 bases remained unmatched. CDR1 and CDR2 (germline): SGHVT, SQSDAQ.

CDR3 loop: CASSMGLAGAIGELFF. CDR3 bases: TGTGCCAGCAGCATGGGACTAGCGGGAGCTATCGGGGAGCTGTTTTTT. V usage is TRBV5-4 and J usage is TRBJ2-2; 14 nucleotides agree with TRBD2. Germline loops: CDR1 SGHNT, CDR2 YYREEE (reference sequence). The CDR3 totals 16 residues. V lost 4 bases to trimming and J lost 7 bases; unmatched junction nucleotides: 6. Full variable domain (missing parts from reference TRBV5-4 and TRBJ2-2): ETGVTQSPTHLIKTRGQQVTLRCSSQSGHNTVSWYQQALGQGPQFIFQYYREEENGRGNFPPRFSGLQFPNYSSELNVNALELDDSALYLCASSMGLAGAIGELFFGEGSRLTVL.

This rearrangement joins TRBV4-1 to TRBJ2-5; D may be TRBD1 (6 bases). Germline CDR1 reads MGHRA; CDR2 reads YSYEKL. There are 14 residues in the CDR3. Trimming took off 1 base at V and 5 bases at J, with 11 bases between the two ends. CDR3 bases: TGCGCCAGCAGCCAAGCAGGGGTGGGCGAGACCCAGTACTTC. Amino acids: CASSQAGVGETQYF.

This sequence joins TRBV6-1 and TRBJ2-5; D uncertain. This CDR3 spans 12 amino acids. Germline CDR1 is MNHNS and CDR2 is SASEGT. The ends were cut back, 5 bases at V and 7 bases at J, with 11 bases in the middle. CDR3 region: CASSMASVTQYF. In nucleotides, the CDR3 is TGTGCCAGCAGTATGGCCAGCGTGACCCAGTACTTC.

The chain joins TRBV10-2 to TRBJ2-3, with unresolved D. With 3 bases removed from V and 5 bases from J, the gap between germline ends came to 6 bases. The length of the CDR3 is 12 residues. The germline V gene encodes CDR1 WSHSY and CDR2 SAAADI. The CDR3 protein is CASSDDGDTQYF. DNA for the CDR3: TGCGCCAGCAGTGATGATGGAGATACGCAGTATTTT.

The chain uses TRBV5-1 and TRBJ1-3; the D gene is possibly TRBD1 (6 bases). This CDR3 contains 15 residues. Looked up from germline, CDR1 is SGHRS and CDR2 is YFSETQ. V shed 2 bases and J shed 0 bases, with 9 bases lying between them. The DNA for the CDR3 is TGCGCCAGCAGCTTTACAGGGAGCTCTGGAAACACCATATATTTT. Translating gives CASSFTGSSGNTIYF.

The genes are TRBV5-6 and TRBJ2-2; D not certain. The length of the CDR3 is 14 residues. Germline V gives CDR1 SGHDT, CDR2 YYEEEE. V lost 2 bases and J 0 bases, leaving 5 bases between the germline ends. The CDR3 nucleotides read TGTGCCAGCAGCTTCTTCGCGAACACCGGGGAGCTGTTTTTT. Its protein is CASSFFANTGELFF.

This chain joins TRBV29-1 and TRBJ2-7, with 14 nucleotides matching TRBD2. CDR3 length equals 15 residues. V trimming: 4 bases; J trimming: 2 bases; junction bases outside the gene matches: 4. The germline gives CDR1 SQVTM, CDR2 ANQGSEA. CDR3: CSVVRLAGGTYEQYF. The CDR3 DNA is TGCAGCGTTGTTAGACTAGCGGGAGGGACCTACGAGCAGTACTTC.